These 22 T cell receptor beta chains share one sample of origin, sequenced in a study of low-dose radiotherapy and immunotherapy resistance in tumors. Gene-specific TRAV and TRBV primers were used for first-strand cDNA, covering alpha and beta chains. TCRs were put through approximately 21 PCR cycles of amplification with Phusion. A constant-region primer and the V-primer adapter served as the primer pair. Using its own MiXCR run on the reads, TCRdb lists one record per CDR3 protein. The sample lists over 9,500 distinct CDR3 sequences; approximately 55% were seen once. These receptors all come from a human donor with advanced metastatic prostate, ovarian, gallbladder or colorectal cancer (not recorded which). This table probably holds off-target reads from a library built for another chain.

The V gene is TRBV5-6, the J gene TRBJ2-1, with D uncertain. V was clipped by 2 bases and J by 5 bases, with 8 bases between them. In germline, CDR1 is SGHDT, CDR2 YYEEEE. This CDR3 has 13 residues. The CDR3 reads CASSFWADNEQFF. The CDR3 nucleotides are TGTGCCAGCAGCTTTTGGGCAGACAATGAGCAGTTCTTC.

The chain links TRBV2 to TRBJ1-1; possible D gene TRBD1, 6 bases. Trimming stripped 6 bases from V and 1 base from J, with 9 bases between. The CDR3 has 13 residues. CDR1 SNHLY and CDR2 FYNNEI come from the germline V gene. This chain's CDR3 is CASSGQQNTEAFF. The CDR3 nucleotides read TGTGCCAGCAGCGGACAGCAGAACACTGAAGCTTTCTTT.

This clonotype was seen a handful of times. The rearrangement uses TRBV11-1 and TRBJ2-1; possible D gene TRBD2, 7 bases. From germline, CDR1 is SGHAT and CDR2 FQDESV (reference sequence). This CDR3 has 14 amino acids. The V and J ends lost 8 bases and 0 bases respectively, with 11 bases between them. The CDR3 coding sequence is TGTGCCAGCCTTGGGGGGGCCTCCTACAATGAGCAGTTCTTC. This translates into CASLGGASYNEQFF. The full variable domain, rest sourced from reference TRBV11-1 and TRBJ2-1, is EAEVAQSPRYKITEKSQAVAFWCDPISGHATLYWYRQILGQGPELLVQFQDESVVDDSQLPKDRFSAERLKGVDSTLKIQPAELGDSAMYLCASLGGASYNEQFFGPGTRLTVL.

The chain recombines TRBV29-1 with TRBJ2-7; possible D gene TRBD2, 6 bases. CDR1 and CDR2 from the germline V gene are SQVTM and ANQGSEA. The CDR3 is 13 amino acids. V was trimmed by 3 bases and J by 6 bases, leaving 15 bases between them. CDR3 amino acids: CSVERLGLSEQYF. For the CDR3, the DNA is TGCAGCGTTGAGCGGCTGGGACTGTCCGAGCAGTACTTC.

This clonotype is a singleton in its sample. The chain combines TRBV20-1 with TRBJ1-3; possible D gene TRBD1, 5 bases. Germline loops: CDR1 DFQATT, CDR2 SNEGSKA (reference sequence). The CDR3 spans 14 residues. V was shortened by 6 bases and J by 0 bases, with 12 bases between the two germline ends. CDR3 region: CSAPGRHSGNTIYF. As DNA, the CDR3 is TGCAGTGCCCCGGGACGCCACTCTGGAAACACCATATATTTT.

In this sample, this clonotype turned up a few times. The chain combines TRBV7-2 with TRBJ2-3; D possibly corresponds to TRBD2 (5 bases). The CDR3 extends over 15 amino acids. Looked up from germline, CDR1 is SGHTA and CDR2 is FQGNSA. The V end was cut by 2 bases, the J end by 6 bases, with 15 bases between. CDR3 in DNA: TGTGCCAGCAGCTTACCCGCCAGCGGATGGGATACGCAGTATTTT. Translated: CASSLPASGWDTQYF.

The chain links TRBV28 to TRBJ1-1, with TRBD1 matching over 7 bases. The V gene end was trimmed by 5 bases and the J gene end by 6 bases; junction bases not matched to a gene: 12. The CDR3 extends over 15 amino acids. CDR1 and CDR2 from the germline V gene are MDHEN and SYDVKM. For the CDR3, the DNA is TGTGCCAGCAGTCGCACTCTAATTGGGACAGCTGAAGCTTTCTTT. Protein product: CASSRTLIGTAEAFF.

V is TRBV5-1 and J is TRBJ2-7, with D possibly being TRBD1 (7 bases). The length of the CDR3 is 16 residues. Germline V gene lookup returns CDR1 SGHRS and CDR2 YFSETQ. Trimming stripped 0 bases from V and 2 bases from J, with 15 bases between. CDR3 sequence: CASSLERGTAAYEQYF. The DNA of the CDR3 is TGCGCCAGCAGCTTGGAACGGGGGACAGCGGCCTACGAGCAGTACTTC.

The chain recombines TRBV5-5 with TRBJ2-3; TRBD2 matches at 9 bases. Germline loops: CDR1 SGHKS, CDR2 YYEKEE (reference sequence). This CDR3 has 15 amino acids. V gave up 2 bases and J gave up 5 bases; unmatched junction bases: 6. CDR3 coding DNA: TGTGCCAGCAGCTTTTCCATTAGCGGGGGAGATACGCAGTATTTT. As protein: CASSFSISGGDTQYF.

The table lists this clonotype with a few counts. The rearrangement joins TRBV12-3 or TRBV12-4 to TRBJ1-1; tentatively, D is TRBD1 (5 bases). The ends were cut back, 5 bases at V and 3 bases at J, with 13 bases in the middle. This CDR3 comprises 14 residues. The CDR3 region is CASSPSGAHTEAFF. CDR3 sequence (DNA): TGTGCCAGCAGTCCTTCTGGGGCACACACTGAAGCTTTCTTT.

The chain is built from TRBV29-1 and TRBJ1-5; D is unclear. The CDR3 totals 13 residues. From germline, CDR1 is SQVTM and CDR2 ANQGSEA. The germline V and J ends were trimmed by 5 bases and 7 bases, with 15 bases remaining between them. For the CDR3, the DNA is TGCAGCGTTCAACCTGCGGGAGGCCAGCCCCAGCATTTT. This sequence encodes CSVQPAGGQPQHF.

This clonotype appeared a single time. V gene TRBV13 combines with J gene TRBJ2-7; 8 bases are shared with TRBD1. The CDR3 is 15 residues long. CDR1 is PRHDT, CDR2 FYEKMQ, per germline (reference sequence). V lost 5 bases, J lost 7 bases, and 13 bases stayed unmatched. Here the CDR3 DNA reads TGTGCCAGCAGCCGTCCCGGGACAGGCAATCGGGAGCAGTACTTC. It yields the protein CASSRPGTGNREQYF.

The chain couples TRBV12-3 or TRBV12-4 to TRBJ2-2; either TRBD1 or TRBD2 may supply D (5 bases each). Trimming took 8 bases from V and 1 from J, leaving 11 bases between them. This CDR3 comprises 14 residues. The CDR3 reads CASGGWGNTGELFF. CDR3 coding DNA: TGTGCCAGCGGGGGTTGGGGGAACACCGGGGAGCTGTTTTTT.

The chain employs TRBV6-6 and TRBJ2-7; perhaps TRBD1 as D (5 bases). Trimming pared 0 bases from V and 1 base from J, leaving 10 bases between. This CDR3 comprises 15 residues. Germline-derived CDR1 and CDR2 are MNHNY and SVGAGI (reference sequence). Written as DNA, the CDR3 is TGTGCCAGCAGTTACTCCAGACAGATTTCCTACGAGCAGTACTTC. Its translation is CASSYSRQISYEQYF.

The chain recombines TRBV18 with TRBJ2-1; D gene uncertain. In germline, CDR1 is KGHSH, CDR2 LQKENI. The CDR3 contains 11 residues. V shed 1 base and J shed 10 bases, with 5 bases lying between them. The CDR3 region has the DNA TGTGCCAGCTCACCACAAAGGGAGCAGTTCTTC. Translating it yields CASSPQREQFF.

This chain uses TRBV4-3 with TRBJ1-1; 10 nucleotides line up with TRBD1. The CDR3 covers 15 residues. J was trimmed by 5 bases and V by 3 bases; bases with no gene match: 6. Per germline, CDR1 LGHNA and CDR2 YSLEER. CDR3 bases: TGCGCCAGCAGCCACAGACAGGGGGCAAGGACTGAAGCTTTCTTT. Translating it yields CASSHRQGARTEAFF.

The chain couples TRBV11-1 to TRBJ2-3; D is unclear. The CDR3 is made up of 16 amino acids. V lost 3 bases and J 1 base, leaving 14 bases between the germline ends. Germline V gives CDR1 SGHAT, CDR2 FQDESV (reference sequence). The DNA of the CDR3 is TGTGCCAGCAGCTTTCGAGGTCCGACCCGCACAGATACGCAGTATTTT. Protein product: CASSFRGPTRTDTQYF.

This sequence joins TRBV7-6 and TRBJ1-2, with 7 bases matching TRBD1. The CDR3 runs to 13 residues. V dropped 5 bases and J dropped 6; count of bases not matched to a gene: 6. The germline gives CDR1 SGHVS, CDR2 FNYEAQ. CDR3 sequence: CASSTGTVDGYTF. CDR3 bases: TGTGCCAGCAGCACCGGGACAGTTGATGGCTACACCTTC.

Details on this clonotype: A read error may produce the germline difference seen at one junction end. The rearrangement joins TRBV3-1 to TRBJ1-1; 9 bases are shared with TRBD1. The CDR3 has 15 residues. The germline V gene encodes CDR1 LGHDT and CDR2 YNNKEL (reference sequence). CDR3 DNA sequence: TGTGCCAGCAGCCAACGGTCGGGACAGGGCGCCACAAAAATCTTT. Translating gives CASSQRSGQGATKIF.

J is TRBJ2-1 and V is TRBV5-1; 9 positions match TRBD2. The CDR3 runs to 15 residues. Unmatched junction bases numbered 6, after V lost 0 bases and J lost 8 bases. Germline loops: CDR1 SGHRS, CDR2 YFSETQ. CDR3 sequence reads: CASSLGPGLADEQFF. The CDR3 nucleotides are TGCGCCAGCAGCTTGGGACCGGGACTAGCTGATGAGCAGTTCTTC.

This clonotype was observed a few times. The J gene is TRBJ2-5, the V gene TRBV5-4; tentatively, D is TRBD1 (6 bases). The CDR3 spans 15 residues. V was shortened by 0 bases and J by 3 bases, with 12 bases between the two germline ends. Germline CDR1 and CDR2: SGHNT and YYREEE (reference sequence). CDR3 in amino acids: CASSLDGGFKETQYF. Written as DNA, the CDR3 is TGTGCCAGCAGCTTGGATGGGGGCTTCAAAGAGACCCAGTACTTC.

This clonotype came up a few times. The V gene is TRBV5-1, the J gene TRBJ2-3, with D possibly matching TRBD1 (7 bases). V lost 5 bases and J lost 0, with 16 bases in between. Germline lookup yields CDR1 SGHRS and CDR2 YFSETQ. The CDR3 consists of 16 residues. The CDR3: CASRRSGGLSTDTQYF. The CDR3 DNA reads TGCGCCAGCAGGCGTTCAGGGGGGTTGAGCACAGATACGCAGTATTTT.